The entry below describes one T cell receptor (beta chain). Other DNA variants within this sample encode the same CDR3. These data are taken from a study of blood T cell repertoires in COVID-19. The wider study: Both acute and convalescent COVID-19 samples were obtained from the United States, Italy and Spain.

With V trimmed by 3 bases and J by 4 bases, 1 base remained unmatched. Per the germline V gene, CDR1 is KGHSH and CDR2 is LQKENI. The CDR3 runs to 13 residues. Participants were aged roughly 18 to 95 years, lived in some 23 US areas, and enrolled virtually. Cohorts were assigned according to the clinical history that participants reported. As originally analysed: The assay estimated nucleated cells by amplifying reference gene primers. Profiled with immunoSEQ multiplex PCR; TCRdb holds only in-frame clones, not every one. The DNA gave D and trimming, while V, J and clone size come from that table. The sample lists 470,000 or so clones; 87% were seen once.

The chain employs TRBV18 and TRBJ1-1, with TRBD1 matching over 8 bases. The sequencing input was PBMCs or T cells enriched from blood (not recorded which). This TCR was recovered from a woman under 30 with acute COVID-19. The CDR3 sequence: CASSPTGGTEAFF. The CDR3 bases are TGTGCCAGCTCACCCACAGGGGGCACTGAAGCTTTCTTT.